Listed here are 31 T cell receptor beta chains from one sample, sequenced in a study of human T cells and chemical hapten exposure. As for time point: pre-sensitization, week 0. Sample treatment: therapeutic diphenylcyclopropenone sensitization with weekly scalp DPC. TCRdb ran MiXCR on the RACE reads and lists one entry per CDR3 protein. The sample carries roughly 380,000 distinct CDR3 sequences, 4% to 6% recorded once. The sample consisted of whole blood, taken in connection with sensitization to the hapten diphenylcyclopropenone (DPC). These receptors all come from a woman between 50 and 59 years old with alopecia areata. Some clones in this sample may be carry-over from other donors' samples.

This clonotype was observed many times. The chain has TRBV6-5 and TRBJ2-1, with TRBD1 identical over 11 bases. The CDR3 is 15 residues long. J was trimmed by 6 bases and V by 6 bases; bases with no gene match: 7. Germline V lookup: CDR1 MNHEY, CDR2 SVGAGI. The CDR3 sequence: CASRKGTGGSNEQFF. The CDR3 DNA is TGTGCCAGCAGGAAAGGGACAGGGGGATCCAATGAGCAGTTCTTC.

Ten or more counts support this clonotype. The CDR3 DNA reads as TGTGCCAGCAGCTTAGCTGGACAGGGCTTAGGAACTGAAGCTTTCTTT. Protein sequence: CASSLAGQGLGTEAFF. This chain links TRBV11-2 with TRBJ1-1; 8 nucleotides align to TRBD1. The germline gives CDR1 SGHAT, CDR2 FQNNGV. Losses at the gene ends were 1 base for V and 5 bases for J; bases not matched to a gene: 9. CDR3 length: 16 amino acids.

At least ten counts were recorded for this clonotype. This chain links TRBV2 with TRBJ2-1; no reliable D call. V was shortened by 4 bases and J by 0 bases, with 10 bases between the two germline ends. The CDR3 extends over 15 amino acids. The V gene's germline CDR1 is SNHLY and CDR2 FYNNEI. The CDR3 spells CASSVAASSYNEQFF. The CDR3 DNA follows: TGTGCCAGCAGTGTAGCTGCTAGCTCCTACAATGAGCAGTTCTTC.

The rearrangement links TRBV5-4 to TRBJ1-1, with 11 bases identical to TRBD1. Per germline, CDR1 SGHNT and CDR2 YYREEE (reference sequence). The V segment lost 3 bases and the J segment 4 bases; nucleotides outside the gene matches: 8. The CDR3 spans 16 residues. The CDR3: CASSSGQGAMGTEAFF. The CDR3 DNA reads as TGTGCCAGCAGCTCCGGACAGGGGGCTATGGGCACTGAAGCTTTCTTT.

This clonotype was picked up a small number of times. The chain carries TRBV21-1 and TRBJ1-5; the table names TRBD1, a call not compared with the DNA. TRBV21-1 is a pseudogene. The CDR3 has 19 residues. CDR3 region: CASSKRGQGVEGSNQPQHF. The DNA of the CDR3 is TGTGCCAGCAGCAAACGGGGACAGGGTGTTGAGGGGAGCAATCAGCCCCAGCATTTT.

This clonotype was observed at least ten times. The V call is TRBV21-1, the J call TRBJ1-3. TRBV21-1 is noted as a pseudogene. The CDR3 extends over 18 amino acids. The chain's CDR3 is CASSKSPDGADSGNTIYF. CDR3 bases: TGTGCCAGCAGCAAATCACCCGACGGAGCCGACTCTGGAAACACCATATATTTT.

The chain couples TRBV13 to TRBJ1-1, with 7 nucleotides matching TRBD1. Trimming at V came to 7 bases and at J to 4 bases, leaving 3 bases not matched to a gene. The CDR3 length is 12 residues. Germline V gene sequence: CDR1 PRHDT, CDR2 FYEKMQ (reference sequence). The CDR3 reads CASTAGGTEAFF. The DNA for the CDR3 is TGTGCCAGCACCGCAGGGGGCACTGAAGCTTTCTTT.

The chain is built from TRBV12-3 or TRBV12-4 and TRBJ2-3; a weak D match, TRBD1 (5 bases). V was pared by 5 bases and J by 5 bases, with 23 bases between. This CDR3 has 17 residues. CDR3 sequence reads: CASSPIRKGRVGDTQYF. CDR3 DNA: TGTGCCAGCAGTCCCATCCGAAAGGGCAGGGTGGGAGATACGCAGTATTTT.

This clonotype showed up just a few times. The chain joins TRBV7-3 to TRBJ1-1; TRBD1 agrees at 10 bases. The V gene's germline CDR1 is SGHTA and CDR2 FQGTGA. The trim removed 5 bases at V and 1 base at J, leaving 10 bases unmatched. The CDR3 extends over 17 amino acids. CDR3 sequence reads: CASSPGQGGLSNTEAFF. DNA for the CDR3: TGTGCCAGCAGCCCCGGACAGGGGGGGCTCTCGAACACTGAAGCTTTCTTT.

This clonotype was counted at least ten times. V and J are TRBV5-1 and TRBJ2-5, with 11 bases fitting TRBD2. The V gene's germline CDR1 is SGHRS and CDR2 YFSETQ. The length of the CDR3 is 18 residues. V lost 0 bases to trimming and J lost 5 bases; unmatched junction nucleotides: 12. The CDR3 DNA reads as TGCGCCAGCAGCTTGGGCCACGGGACTAGCGGAGGGGAGGAGACCCAGTACTTC. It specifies CASSLGHGTSGGEETQYF.

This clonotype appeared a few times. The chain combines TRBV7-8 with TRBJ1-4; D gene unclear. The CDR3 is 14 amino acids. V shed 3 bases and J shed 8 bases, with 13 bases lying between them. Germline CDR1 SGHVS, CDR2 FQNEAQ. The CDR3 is CASSFGGGKEKLFF. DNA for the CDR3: TGTGCCAGCAGCTTTGGAGGAGGTAAAGAAAAACTGTTTTTT. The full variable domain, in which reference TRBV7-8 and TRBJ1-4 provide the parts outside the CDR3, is GAGVSQSPRYKVAKRGQDVALRCDPISGHVSLFWYQQALGQGPEFLTYFQNEAQLDKSGLPSDRFFAERPEGSVSTLKIQRTQQEDSAVYLCASSFGGGKEKLFFGSGTQLSVL.

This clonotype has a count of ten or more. The chain's CDR3 is CASSGHRAGVGEQYF. In nucleotides, the CDR3 is TGTGCCAGCAGTGGTCATAGAGCGGGGGTGGGCGAGCAGTACTTC. This sequence joins TRBV6-1 and TRBJ2-7; TRBD2 aligns across 8 bases. The CDR3 totals 15 residues. The J segment lost 6 bases and the V segment lost 4 bases, leaving 11 bases of the junction unmatched. Looked up from germline, CDR1 is MNHNS and CDR2 is SASEGT.

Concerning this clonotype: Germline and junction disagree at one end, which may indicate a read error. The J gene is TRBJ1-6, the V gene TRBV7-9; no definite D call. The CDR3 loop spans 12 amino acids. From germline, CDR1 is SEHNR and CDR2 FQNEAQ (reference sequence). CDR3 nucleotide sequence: TGTGCCAGCAGCTTGGATAAATCACCCCTCCACTTT. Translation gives CASSLDKSPLHF.

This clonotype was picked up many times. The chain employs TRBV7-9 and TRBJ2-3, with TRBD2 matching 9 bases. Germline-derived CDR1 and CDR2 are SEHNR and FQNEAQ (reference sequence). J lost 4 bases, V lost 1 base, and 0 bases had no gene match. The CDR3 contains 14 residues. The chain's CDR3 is CASSLVAGADTQYF. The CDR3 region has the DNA TGTGCCAGCAGCTTAGTAGCGGGAGCAGATACGCAGTATTTT. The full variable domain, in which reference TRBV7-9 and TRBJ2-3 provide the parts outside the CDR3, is DTGVSQNPRHKITKRGQNVTFRCDPISEHNRLYWYRQTLGQGPEFLTYFQNEAQLEKSRLLSDRFSAERPKGSFSTLEIQRTEQGDSAMYLCASSLVAGADTQYFGPGTRLTVL.

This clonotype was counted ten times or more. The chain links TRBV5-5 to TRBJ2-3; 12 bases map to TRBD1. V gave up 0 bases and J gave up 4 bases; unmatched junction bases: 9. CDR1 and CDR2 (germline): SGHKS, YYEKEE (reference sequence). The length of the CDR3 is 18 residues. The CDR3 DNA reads TGTGCCAGCAGCTTGGCAGGGACAGGGGGCGCGTGGGCAGATACGCAGTATTTT. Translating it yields CASSLAGTGGAWADTQYF.

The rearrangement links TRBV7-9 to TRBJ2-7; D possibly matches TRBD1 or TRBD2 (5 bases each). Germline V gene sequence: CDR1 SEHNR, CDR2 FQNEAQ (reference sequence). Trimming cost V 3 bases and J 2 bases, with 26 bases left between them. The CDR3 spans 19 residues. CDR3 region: CASSFRRARDPDGPYEQYF. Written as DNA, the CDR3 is TGTGCCAGCAGCTTTAGACGGGCTCGGGACCCAGACGGGCCCTACGAGCAGTACTTC.

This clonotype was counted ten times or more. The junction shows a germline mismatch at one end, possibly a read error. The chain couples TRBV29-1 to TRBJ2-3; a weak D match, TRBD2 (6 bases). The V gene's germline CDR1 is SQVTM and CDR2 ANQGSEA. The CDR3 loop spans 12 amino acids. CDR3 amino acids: CSVDVGLQGGDF. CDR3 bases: TGCAGCGTTGACGTGGGACTCCAGGGCGGAGATTTT.

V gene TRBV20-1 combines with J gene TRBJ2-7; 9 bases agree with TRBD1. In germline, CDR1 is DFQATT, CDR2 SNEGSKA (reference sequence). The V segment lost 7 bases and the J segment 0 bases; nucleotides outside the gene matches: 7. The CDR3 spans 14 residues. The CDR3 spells CSGLDRGSSYEQYF. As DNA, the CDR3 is TGCAGTGGCCTCGACAGGGGGAGCTCCTACGAGCAGTACTTC.

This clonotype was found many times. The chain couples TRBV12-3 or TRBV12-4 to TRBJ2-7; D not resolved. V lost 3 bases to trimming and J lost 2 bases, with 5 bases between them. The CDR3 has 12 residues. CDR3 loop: CASSFTTYEQYF. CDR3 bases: TGTGCCAGCAGTTTCACCACCTACGAGCAGTACTTC.

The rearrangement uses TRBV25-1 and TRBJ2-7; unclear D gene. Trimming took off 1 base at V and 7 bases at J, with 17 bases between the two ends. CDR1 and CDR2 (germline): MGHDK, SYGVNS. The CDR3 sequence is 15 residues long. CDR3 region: CASSESVRDHTEQYF. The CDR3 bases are TGTGCCAGCAGTGAATCGGTCCGAGATCACACGGAGCAGTACTTC.

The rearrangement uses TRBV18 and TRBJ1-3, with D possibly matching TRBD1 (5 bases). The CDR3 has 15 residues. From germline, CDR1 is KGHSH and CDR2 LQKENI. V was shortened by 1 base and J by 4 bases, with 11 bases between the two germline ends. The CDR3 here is CASSPLRDLGNTIYF. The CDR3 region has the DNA TGTGCCAGCTCACCACTACGGGACCTGGGAAACACCATATATTTT.

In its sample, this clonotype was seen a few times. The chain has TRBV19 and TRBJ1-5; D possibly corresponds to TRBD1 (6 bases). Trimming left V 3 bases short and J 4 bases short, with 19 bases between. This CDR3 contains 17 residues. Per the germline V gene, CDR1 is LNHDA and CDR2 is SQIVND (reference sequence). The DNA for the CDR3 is TGTGCCAGTAGTATCCCAGTGGACAGTCTTTTTAATCAGCCCCAGCATTTT. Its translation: CASSIPVDSLFNQPQHF. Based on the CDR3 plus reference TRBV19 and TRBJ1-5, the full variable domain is DGGITQSPKYLFRKEGQNVTLSCEQNLNHDAMYWYRQDPGQGLRLIYYSQIVNDFQKGDIAEGYSVSREKKESFPLTVTSAQKNPTAFYLCASSIPVDSLFNQPQHFGDGTRLSIL.

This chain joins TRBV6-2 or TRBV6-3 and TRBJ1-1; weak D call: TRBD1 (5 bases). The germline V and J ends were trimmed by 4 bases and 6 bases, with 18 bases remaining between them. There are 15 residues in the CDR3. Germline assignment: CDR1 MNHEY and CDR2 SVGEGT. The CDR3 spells CASSSITRGSAEAFF. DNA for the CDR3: TGTGCCAGCAGTTCGATTACCCGGGGGTCCGCTGAAGCTTTCTTT.

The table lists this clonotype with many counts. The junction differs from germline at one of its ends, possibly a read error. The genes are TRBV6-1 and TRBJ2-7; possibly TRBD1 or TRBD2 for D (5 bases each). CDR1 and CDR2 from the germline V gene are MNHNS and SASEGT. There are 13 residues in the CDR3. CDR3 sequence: CASSERDPYQQYF. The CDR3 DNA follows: TGTGCCAGCAGTGAACGGGACCCCTACCAGCAGTACTTC.

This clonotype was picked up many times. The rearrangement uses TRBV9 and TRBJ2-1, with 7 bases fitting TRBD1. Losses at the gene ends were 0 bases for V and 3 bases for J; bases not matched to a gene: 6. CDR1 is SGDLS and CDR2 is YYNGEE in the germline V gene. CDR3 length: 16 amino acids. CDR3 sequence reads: CASSVGGGAYYNEQFF. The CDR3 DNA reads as TGTGCCAGCAGCGTAGGAGGGGGCGCTTACTACAATGAGCAGTTCTTC.

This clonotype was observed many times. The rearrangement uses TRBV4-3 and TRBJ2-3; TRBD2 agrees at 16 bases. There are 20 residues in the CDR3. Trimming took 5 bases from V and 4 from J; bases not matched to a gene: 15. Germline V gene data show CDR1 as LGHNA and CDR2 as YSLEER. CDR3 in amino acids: CASSRRRPGLAGGPPDTQYF. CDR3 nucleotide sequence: TGCGCCAGCAGCAGGCGTCGGCCGGGACTAGCGGGAGGGCCCCCAGATACGCAGTATTTT.

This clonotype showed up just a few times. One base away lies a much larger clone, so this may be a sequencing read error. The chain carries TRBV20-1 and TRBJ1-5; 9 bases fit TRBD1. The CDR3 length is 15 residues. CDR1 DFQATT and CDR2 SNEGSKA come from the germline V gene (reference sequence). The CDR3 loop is CSARSGQGNNQPRHF. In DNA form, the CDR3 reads TGCAGTGCTAGATCCGGACAGGGGAACAATCAGCCCCGGCATTTT.

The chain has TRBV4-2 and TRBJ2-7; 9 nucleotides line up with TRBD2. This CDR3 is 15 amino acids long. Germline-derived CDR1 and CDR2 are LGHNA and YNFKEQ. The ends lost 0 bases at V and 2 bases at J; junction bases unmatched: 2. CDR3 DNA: TGTGCCAGCAGCCAAGACCTAGCGGGACCCTACGAGCAGTACTTC. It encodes CASSQDLAGPYEQYF.

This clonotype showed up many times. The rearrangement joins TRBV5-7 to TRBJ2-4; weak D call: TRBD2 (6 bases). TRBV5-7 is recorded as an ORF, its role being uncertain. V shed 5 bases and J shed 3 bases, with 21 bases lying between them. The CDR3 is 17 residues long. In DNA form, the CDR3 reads TGTGCCAGCAGGCTGAGGTCTCCGCGGGACGGCAAAAACATTCAGTACTTC. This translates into CASRLRSPRDGKNIQYF.

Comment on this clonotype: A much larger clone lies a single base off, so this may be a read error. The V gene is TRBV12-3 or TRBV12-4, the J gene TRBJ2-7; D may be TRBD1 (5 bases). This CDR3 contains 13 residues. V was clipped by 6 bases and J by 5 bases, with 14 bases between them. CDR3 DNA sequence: TGTGCCAGCAGAGCTCCAGGGTTCGACGAGCAGTACTTC. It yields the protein CASRAPGFDEQYF.

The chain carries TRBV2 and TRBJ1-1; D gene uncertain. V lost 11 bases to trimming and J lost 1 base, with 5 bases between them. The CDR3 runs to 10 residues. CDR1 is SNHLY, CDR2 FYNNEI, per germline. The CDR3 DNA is TGTGCCGACCAGAACACTGAAGCTTTCTTT. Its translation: CADQNTEAFF.